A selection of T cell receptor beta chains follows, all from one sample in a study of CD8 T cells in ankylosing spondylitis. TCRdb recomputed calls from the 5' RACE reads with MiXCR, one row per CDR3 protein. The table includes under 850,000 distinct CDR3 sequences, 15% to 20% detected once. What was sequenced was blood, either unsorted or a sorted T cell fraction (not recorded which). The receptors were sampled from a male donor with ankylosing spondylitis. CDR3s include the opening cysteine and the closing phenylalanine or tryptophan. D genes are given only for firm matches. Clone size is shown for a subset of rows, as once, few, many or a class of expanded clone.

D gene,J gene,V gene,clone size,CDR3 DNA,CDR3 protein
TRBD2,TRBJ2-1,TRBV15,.,TGTGCCACCAGCATATGGACGGCGGGGGGGGACAATGAGCAGTTCTTC,CATSIWTAGGDNEQFF
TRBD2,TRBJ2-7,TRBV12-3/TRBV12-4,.,TGTGCCAGCAGTTTCGTCGGGAAAGCGGGAAGGTCCCCCTACGAGCAGTACTTC,CASSFVGKAGRSPYEQYF
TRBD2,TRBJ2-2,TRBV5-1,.,TGCGCCAGCAGCTCGGGACTAGCGGGGGCTAGAGGCACCGGGGAGCTGTTTTTT,CASSSGLAGARGTGELFF
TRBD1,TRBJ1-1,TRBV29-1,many,TGCAGCGTTGATACAGGGACAGGGTACACTGAAGCTTTCTTT,CSVDTGTGYTEAFF
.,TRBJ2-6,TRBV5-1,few,TGCGCCAGCAGACAGGTGTCTGGGGCCAACGTCCTGACTTTC,CASRQVSGANVLTF
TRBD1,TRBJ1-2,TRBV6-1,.,TGTGCCAGCAGGAGACAGGGACCTAACTATGGCTACACCTTC,CASRRQGPNYGYTF
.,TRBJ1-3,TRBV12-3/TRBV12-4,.,TGTGCCAGCAGTCGGGGCCGCTCTGGAAACACCATATATTTT,CASSRGRSGNTIYF
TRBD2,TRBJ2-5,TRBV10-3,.,TGTGCCATCAGTGAGTCCGGGACTAGCGGGGGGGCGAAGACCCAGTACTTC,CAISESGTSGGAKTQYF
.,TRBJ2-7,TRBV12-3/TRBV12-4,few,TGTGCCAGCAGCTACTGGCCGATATCCTACGAGCAGTACTTC,CASSYWPISYEQYF
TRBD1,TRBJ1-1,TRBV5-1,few,TGCGCCAGCAGCCCAACCGACAGGGGAGGCACTGAAGCTTTCTTT,CASSPTDRGGTEAFF
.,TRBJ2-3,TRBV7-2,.,TGTGCCAGCAGCATCAAGGGGGGCACAGATACGCAGTATTTT,CASSIKGGTDTQYF
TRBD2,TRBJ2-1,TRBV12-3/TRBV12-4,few,TGTGCCAGCAGTTCCGAGCGGGGTACCCTCCTCAATGAGCAGTTCTTC,CASSSERGTLLNEQFF
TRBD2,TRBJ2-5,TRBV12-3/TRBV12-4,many,TGTGCCAGCAGCACCGGACTAGCGGGAGGGGGAAGGGAGACCCAGTACTTC,CASSTGLAGGGRETQYF
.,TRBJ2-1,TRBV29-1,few,TGCAGCGTTGTGGGGGCCAGTCCTGAGCAGTTCTTC,CSVVGASPEQFF
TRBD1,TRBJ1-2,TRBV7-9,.,TGTGCCAGCAGAGCCGGGACAGGGATCTATGGCTACACCTTC,CASRAGTGIYGYTF
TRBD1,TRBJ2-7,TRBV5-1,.,TGCGCCAGCAGCTTCCGGACAGGGGGCACCTACGAGCAGTACTTC,CASSFRTGGTYEQYF
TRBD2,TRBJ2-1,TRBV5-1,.,TGCGCCAGCAGCTTATGGGGGGGGGATGAGCAGTTCTTC,CASSLWGGDEQFF
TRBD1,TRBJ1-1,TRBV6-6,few,TGTGCCAGCACCAGGGGGCTAACTGAAGCTTTCTTT,CASTRGLTEAFF
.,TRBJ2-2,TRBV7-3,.,TGTGCCAGCAGTTTGACCAGGGGCTGGACCGGGGAGCTGTTTTTT,CASSLTRGWTGELFF
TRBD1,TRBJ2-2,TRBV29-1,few,TGCAGCGTTGAAGGTGACAGGGGGCAAAGGACCGGGGAGCTGTTTTTT,CSVEGDRGQRTGELFF
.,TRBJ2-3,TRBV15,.,TGTGCCACCAGCAGAGATCCCCCGTGGTCCTACACAGGCTCATCAGATACGCAGTATTTT,CATSRDPPWSYTGSSDTQYF
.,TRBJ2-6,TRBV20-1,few,TGCAGTGCTAGAGATCACCGGAGCTCTGGGGCCAACGTCCTGACTTTC,CSARDHRSSGANVLTF
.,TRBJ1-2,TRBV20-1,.,TGCAGTGCTAGGGACAAACAGGGAGGCTTGTTCTATGGCTACACCTTC,CSARDKQGGLFYGYTF
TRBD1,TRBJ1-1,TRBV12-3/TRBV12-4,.,TGTGCCAGCAGCCGGGACAGGCAGGACACTGAAGCTTTCTTT,CASSRDRQDTEAFF
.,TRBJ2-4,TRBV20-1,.,TGCAGTGCTAGAGGGCCCCACGGCAAAAACATTCAGTACTTC,CSARGPHGKNIQYF
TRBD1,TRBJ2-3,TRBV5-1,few,TGCGCCAGCAGCTTGGGGGGGACAGGAGCCACAGATACGCAGTATTTT,CASSLGGTGATDTQYF
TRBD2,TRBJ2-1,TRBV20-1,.,TGCAGTGCTAGGGAAGCCCTTCCGGGAGGGTGGAACAATGAGCAGTTCTTC,CSAREALPGGWNNEQFF
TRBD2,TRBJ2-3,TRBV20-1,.,TGCAGTGCCCCCCCGGTAGCGGGGGCGACAGATACGCAGTATTTT,CSAPPVAGATDTQYF
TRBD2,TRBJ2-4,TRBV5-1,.,TGCGCCAGCAGCGGTACTAGCGGGAGGGCCGGGAACATTCAGTACTTC,CASSGTSGRAGNIQYF
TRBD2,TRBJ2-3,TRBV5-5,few,TGTGCCAGCAGCGTGGTTGGGGGAGGGAGGTCTGATACGCAGTATTTT,CASSVVGGGRSDTQYF
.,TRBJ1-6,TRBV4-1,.,TGCGCCAGCAGCCTCCGGGACACGAATTCACCCCTCCACTTT,CASSLRDTNSPLHF
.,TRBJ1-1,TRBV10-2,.,TGCGCCAGCAGCCCCGAGGAGGCGGGGGGGGACACTGAAGCTTTCTTT,CASSPEEAGGDTEAFF
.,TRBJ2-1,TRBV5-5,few,TGTGCCAGCAGCTTGGCCTCCCCCCTTAATGAGCAGTTCTTC,CASSLASPLNEQFF
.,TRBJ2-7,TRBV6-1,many,TGTGCCAGCAGTGAAGATCCAGGGAGCTCCTACGAGCAGTACTTC,CASSEDPGSSYEQYF
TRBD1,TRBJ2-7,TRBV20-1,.,TGCAGTGCTCAAGCGTCCCGGGACAGGACGTACGAGCAGTACTTC,CSAQASRDRTYEQYF
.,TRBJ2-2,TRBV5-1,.,TGCGCCAGCAGCTTGGGGGCAGACACCGGGGAGCTGTTTTTT,CASSLGADTGELFF
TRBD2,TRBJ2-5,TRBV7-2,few,TGTGCCAGCAGCTCACACGGACTAGCGGGAGAGGAGACCCAGTACTTC,CASSSHGLAGEETQYF
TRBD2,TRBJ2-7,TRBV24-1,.,TGTGCCACCAGTGATTCGGCTAGCGGGAACTACGAGCAGTACTTC,CATSDSASGNYEQYF